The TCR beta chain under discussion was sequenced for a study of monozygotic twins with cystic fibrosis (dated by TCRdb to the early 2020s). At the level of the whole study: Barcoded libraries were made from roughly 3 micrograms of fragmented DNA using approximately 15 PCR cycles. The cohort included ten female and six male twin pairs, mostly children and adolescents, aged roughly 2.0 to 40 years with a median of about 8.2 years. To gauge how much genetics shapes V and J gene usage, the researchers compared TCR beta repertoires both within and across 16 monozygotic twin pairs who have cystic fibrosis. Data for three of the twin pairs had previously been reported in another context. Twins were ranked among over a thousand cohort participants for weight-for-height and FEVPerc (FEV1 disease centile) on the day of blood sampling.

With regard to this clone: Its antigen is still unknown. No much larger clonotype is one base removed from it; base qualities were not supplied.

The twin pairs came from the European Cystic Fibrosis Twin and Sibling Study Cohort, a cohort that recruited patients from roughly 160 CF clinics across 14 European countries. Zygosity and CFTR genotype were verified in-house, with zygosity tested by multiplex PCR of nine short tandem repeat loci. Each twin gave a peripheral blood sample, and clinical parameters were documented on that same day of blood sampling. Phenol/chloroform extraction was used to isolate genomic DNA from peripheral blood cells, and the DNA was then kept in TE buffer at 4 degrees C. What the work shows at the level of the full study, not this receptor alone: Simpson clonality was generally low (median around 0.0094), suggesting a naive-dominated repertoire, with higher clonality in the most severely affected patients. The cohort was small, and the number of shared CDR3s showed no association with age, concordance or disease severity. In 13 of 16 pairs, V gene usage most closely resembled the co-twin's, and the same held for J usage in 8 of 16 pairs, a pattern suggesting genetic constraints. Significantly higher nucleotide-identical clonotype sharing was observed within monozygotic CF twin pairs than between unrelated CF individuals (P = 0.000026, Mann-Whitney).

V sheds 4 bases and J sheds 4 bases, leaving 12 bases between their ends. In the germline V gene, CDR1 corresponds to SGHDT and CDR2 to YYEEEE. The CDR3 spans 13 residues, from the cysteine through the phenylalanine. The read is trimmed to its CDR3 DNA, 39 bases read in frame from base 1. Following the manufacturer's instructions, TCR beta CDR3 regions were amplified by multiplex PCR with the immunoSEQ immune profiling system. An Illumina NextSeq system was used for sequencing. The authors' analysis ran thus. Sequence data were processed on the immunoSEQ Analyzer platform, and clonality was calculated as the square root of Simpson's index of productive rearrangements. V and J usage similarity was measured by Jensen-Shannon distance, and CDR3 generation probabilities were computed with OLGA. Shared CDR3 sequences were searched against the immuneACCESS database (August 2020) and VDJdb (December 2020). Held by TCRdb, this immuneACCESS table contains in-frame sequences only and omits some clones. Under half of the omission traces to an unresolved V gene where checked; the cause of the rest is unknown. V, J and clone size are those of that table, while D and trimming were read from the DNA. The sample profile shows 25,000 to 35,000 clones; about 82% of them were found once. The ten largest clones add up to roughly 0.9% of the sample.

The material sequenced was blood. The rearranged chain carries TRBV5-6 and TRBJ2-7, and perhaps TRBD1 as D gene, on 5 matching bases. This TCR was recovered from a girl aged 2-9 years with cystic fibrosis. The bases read TGTGCCAGCAGCCTAATCACAGGATACGAGCAGTACTTC. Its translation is CASSLITGYEQYF.